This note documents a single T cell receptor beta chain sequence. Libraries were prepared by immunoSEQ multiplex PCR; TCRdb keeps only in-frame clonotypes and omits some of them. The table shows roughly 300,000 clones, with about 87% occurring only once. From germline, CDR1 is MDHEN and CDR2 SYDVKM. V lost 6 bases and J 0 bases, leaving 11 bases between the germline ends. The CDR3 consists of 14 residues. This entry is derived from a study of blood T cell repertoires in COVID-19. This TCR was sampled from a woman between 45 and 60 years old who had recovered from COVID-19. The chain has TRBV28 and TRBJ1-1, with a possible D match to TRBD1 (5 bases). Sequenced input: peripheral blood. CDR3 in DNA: TGTGCCAGCAGCCGGACACCACTGAACACTGAAGCTTTCTTT. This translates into CASSRTPLNTEAFF.